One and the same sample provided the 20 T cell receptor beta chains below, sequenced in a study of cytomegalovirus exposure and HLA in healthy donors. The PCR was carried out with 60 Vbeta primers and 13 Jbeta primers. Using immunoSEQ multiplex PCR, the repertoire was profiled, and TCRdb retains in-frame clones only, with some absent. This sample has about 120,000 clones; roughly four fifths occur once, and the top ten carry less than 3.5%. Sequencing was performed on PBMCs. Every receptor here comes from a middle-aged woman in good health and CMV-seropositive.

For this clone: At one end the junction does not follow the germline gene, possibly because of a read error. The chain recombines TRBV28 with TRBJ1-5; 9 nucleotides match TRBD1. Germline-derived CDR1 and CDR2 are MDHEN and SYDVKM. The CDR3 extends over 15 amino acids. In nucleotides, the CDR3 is TGTGCCAGCAGTTTCGCGGACAGGGGTTTTCAGCCCCAGAATTTT. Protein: CASSFADRGFQPQNF.

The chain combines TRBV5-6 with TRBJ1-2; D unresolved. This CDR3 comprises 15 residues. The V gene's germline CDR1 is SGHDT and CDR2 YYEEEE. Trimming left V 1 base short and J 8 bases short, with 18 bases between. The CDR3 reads CASSLFRTEALGYTF. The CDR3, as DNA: TGTGCCAGCAGCTTGTTCAGGACGGAGGCTTTGGGCTACACCTTC.

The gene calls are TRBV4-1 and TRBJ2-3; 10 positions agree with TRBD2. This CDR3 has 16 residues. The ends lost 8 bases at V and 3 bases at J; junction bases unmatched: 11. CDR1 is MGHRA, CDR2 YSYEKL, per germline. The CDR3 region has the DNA TGCGCCAGCGGATCCCTCCCGGGACTAGCGACAGATACGCAGTATTTT. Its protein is CASGSLPGLATDTQYF.

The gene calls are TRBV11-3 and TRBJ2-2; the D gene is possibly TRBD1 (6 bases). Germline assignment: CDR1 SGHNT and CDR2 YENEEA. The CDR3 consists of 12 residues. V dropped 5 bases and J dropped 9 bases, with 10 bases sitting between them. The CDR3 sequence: CASSPGARELFF. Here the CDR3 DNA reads TGTGCCAGCAGCCCAGGGGCTAGGGAGCTGTTTTTT. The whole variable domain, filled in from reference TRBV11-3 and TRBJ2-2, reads EAGVVQSPRYKIIEKKQPVAFWCNPISGHNTLYWYLQNLGQGPELLIRYENEEAVDDSQLPKDRFSAERLKGVDSTLKIQPAELGDSAVYLCASSPGARELFFGEGSRLTVL.

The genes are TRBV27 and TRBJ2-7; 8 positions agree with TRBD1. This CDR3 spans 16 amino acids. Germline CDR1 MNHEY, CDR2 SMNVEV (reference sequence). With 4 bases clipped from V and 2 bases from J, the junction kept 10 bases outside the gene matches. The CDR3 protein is CASSSSRDRFAYEQYF. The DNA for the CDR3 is TGTGCCAGCAGTTCTTCCCGGGACAGGTTCGCCTACGAGCAGTACTTC.

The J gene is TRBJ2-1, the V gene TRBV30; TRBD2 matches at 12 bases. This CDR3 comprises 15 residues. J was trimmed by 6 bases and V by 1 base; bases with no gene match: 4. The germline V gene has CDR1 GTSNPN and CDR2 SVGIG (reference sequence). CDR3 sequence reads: CAWSALTSGGNEQFF. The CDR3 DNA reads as TGTGCCTGGAGTGCCCTGACTAGCGGGGGCAATGAGCAGTTCTTC.

The CDR3 DNA is TGTGCCAGCAGCTTGCGGACAGGGCACTCTGGAAACACCATATATTTT. As protein: CASSLRTGHSGNTIYF. The chain joins TRBV5-6 to TRBJ1-3; TRBD1 matches at 8 bases. This CDR3 region has 16 residues. Germline values: CDR1 SGHDT, CDR2 YYEEEE. V was clipped by 1 base and J by 0 bases; unmatched bases: 3.

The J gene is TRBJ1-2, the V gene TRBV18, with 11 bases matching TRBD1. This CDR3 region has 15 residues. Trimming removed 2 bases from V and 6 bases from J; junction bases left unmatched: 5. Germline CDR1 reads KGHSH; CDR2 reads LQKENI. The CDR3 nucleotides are TGTGCCAGCTCACCAGGGACAGGGGGAGTTAATGGCTACACCTTC. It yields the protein CASSPGTGGVNGYTF. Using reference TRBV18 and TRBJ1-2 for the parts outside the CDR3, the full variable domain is NAGVMQNPRHLVRRRGQEARLRCSPMKGHSHVYWYRQLPEEGLKFMVYLQKENIIDESGMPKERFSAEFPKEGPSILRIQQVVRGDSAAYFCASSPGTGGVNGYTFGSGTRLTVV.

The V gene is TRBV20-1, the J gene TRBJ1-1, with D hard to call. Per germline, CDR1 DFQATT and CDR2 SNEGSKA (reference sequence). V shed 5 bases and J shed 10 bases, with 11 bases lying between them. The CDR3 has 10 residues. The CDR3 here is CSADSLGAFF. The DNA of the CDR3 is TGCAGTGCTGACTCACTAGGAGCTTTCTTT.

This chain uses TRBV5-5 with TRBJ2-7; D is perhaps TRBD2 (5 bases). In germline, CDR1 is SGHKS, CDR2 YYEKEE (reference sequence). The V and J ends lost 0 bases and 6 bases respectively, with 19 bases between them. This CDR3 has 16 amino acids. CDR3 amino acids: CASSLEWARRTSEQYF. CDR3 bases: TGTGCCAGCAGCTTGGAGTGGGCTAGGAGGACTTCCGAGCAGTACTTC. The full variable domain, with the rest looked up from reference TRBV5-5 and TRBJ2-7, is DAGVTQSPTHLIKTRGQQVTLRCSPISGHKSVSWYQQVLGQGPQFIFQYYEKEERGRGNFPDRFSARQFPNYSSELNVNALLLGDSALYLCASSLEWARRTSEQYFGPGTRLTVT.

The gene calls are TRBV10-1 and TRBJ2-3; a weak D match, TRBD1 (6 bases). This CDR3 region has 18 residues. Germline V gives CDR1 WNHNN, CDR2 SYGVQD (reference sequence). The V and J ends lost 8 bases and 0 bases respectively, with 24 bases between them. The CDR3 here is CASGWTSDRYYSTDTQYF. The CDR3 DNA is TGCGCCAGCGGCTGGACATCGGACAGATATTATAGCACAGATACGCAGTATTTT.

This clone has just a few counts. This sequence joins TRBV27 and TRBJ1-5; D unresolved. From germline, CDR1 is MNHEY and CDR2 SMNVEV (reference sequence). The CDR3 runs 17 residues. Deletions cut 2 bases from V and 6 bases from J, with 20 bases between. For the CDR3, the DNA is TGTGCCAGCAGTTTAACCCCGAGCGGGTTAGGGAGTCAGCCCCAGCATTTT. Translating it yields CASSLTPSGLGSQPQHF.

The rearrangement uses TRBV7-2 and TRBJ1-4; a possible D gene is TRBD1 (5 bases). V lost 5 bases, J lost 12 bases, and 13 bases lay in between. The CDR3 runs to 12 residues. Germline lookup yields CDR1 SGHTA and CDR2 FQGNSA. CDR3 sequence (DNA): TGTGCCAGCAGCAACGGACGGGGGGAACTGTTTTTT. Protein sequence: CASSNGRGELFF.

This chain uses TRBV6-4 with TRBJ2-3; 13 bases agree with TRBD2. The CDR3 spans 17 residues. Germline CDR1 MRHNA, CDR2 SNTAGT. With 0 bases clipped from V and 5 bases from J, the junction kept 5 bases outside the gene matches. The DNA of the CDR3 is TGTGCCAGCAGTGACTCCGCGACTAGCGGGGGGCTAGATACGCAGTATTTT. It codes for CASSDSATSGGLDTQYF.

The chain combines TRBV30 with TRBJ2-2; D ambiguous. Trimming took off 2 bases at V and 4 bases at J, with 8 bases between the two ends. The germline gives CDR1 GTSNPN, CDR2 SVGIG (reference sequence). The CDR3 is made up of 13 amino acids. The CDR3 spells CAWSYRFTGELFF. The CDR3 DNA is TGTGCCTGGAGTTATAGATTCACCGGGGAGCTGTTTTTT.

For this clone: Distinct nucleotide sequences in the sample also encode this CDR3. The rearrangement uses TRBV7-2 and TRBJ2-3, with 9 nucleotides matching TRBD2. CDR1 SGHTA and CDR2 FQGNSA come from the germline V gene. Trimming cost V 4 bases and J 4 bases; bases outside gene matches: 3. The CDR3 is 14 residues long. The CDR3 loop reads CASSSGGRADTQYF. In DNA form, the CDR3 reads TGTGCCAGCAGCTCCGGCGGGAGGGCAGATACGCAGTATTTT.

The CDR3 coding sequence is TGTGCCTGGAGTGTGGGGGCACAGGGTGTAGTGGGCTACACCTTC. It specifies CAWSVGAQGVVGYTF. The chain joins TRBV30 to TRBJ1-2; D perhaps matches TRBD1 (6 bases). CDR3 length: 15 amino acids. The germline CDR1 and CDR2 sequences are GTSNPN and SVGIG (reference sequence). Trimming pared 0 bases from V and 8 bases from J, leaving 19 bases between.

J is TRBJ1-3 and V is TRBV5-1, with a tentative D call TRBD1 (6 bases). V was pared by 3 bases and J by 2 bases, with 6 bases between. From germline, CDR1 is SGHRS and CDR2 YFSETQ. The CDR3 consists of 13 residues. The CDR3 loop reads CASSWDTGNTIYF. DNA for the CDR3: TGCGCCAGCAGCTGGGACACTGGAAACACCATATATTTT. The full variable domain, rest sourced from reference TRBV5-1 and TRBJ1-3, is KAGVTQTPRYLIKTRGQQVTLSCSPISGHRSVSWYQQTPGQGLQFLFEYFSETQRNKGNFPGRFSGRQFSNSRSEMNVSTLELGDSALYLCASSWDTGNTIYFGEGSWLTVV.

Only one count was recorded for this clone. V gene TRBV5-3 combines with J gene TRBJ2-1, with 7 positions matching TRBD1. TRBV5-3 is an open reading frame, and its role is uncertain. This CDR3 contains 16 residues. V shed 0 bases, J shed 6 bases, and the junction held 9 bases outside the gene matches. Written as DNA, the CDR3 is TGTGCCAGAAGCTTGGGGAGAGAGACAGGGAGCAATGAGCAGTTCTTC. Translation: CARSLGRETGSNEQFF.

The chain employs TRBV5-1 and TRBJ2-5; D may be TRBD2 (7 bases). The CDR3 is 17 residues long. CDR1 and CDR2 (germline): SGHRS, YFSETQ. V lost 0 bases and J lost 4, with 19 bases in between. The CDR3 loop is CASSLDIGRGGRETQYF. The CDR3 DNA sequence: TGCGCCAGCAGCTTGGATATTGGGAGGGGGGGCCGAGAGACCCAGTACTTC.